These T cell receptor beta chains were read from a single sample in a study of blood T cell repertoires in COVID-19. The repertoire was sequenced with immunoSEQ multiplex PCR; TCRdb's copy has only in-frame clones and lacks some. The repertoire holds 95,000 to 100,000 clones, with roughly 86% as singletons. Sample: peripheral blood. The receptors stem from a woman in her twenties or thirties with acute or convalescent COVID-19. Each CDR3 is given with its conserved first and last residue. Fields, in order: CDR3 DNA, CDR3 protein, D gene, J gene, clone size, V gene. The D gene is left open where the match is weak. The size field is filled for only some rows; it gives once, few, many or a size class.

TGTGCCAGCAGCTCCGGGACTAGCGCTGGGGATACGCAGTATTTT	CASSSGTSAGDTQYF	TRBD2	TRBJ2-3	-	TRBV7-9
TGTGCCAGTAGTATAAGACTAGCGGGGGCCATCAGCTCCTACAATGAGCAGTTCTTC	CASSIRLAGAISSYNEQFF	TRBD2	TRBJ2-1	-	TRBV19
TGTGCCAGCTCACCACTCCTGGAGCCAGTAGAAGCTTTCTTT	CASSPLLEPVEAFF	-	TRBJ1-1	-	TRBV18
TGTGCCTGGAGTATGCAGGGGGTGTATGAAAAACTGTTTTTT	CAWSMQGVYEKLFF	TRBD1	TRBJ1-4	-	TRBV30
TGCAGTGCCCTAACCTACGAGCAGTACTTC	CSALTYEQYF	-	TRBJ2-7	-	TRBV20-1
TGTGCCAGCGCCCCCGGGACAGGGCCTAATTCGAACACCGGGGAGCTGTTTTTT	CASAPGTGPNSNTGELFF	TRBD1	TRBJ2-2	-	TRBV7-9
TGTGCCATCAGTGAGTCGGGACTCCCGACGGCACCCCTCCACTTT	CAISESGLPTAPLHF	-	TRBJ1-6	-	TRBV10-3
TGTGCCAGCACCACGACAGGGTATGGCTACACCTTC	CASTTTGYGYTF	TRBD1	TRBJ1-2	-	TRBV28
TGCGCCAGCACCCGAGGACATAAAAGTGGGGCCAACGTCCTGACTTTC	CASTRGHKSGANVLTF	-	TRBJ2-6	-	TRBV5-1
TGTGCCAGCAGTCCGCACAGGGAGAATTCACCCCTCCACTTT	CASSPHRENSPLHF	-	TRBJ1-6	-	TRBV28
TGTGCCAGCAGAGCGGCGGGGGGGAACTACGAGCAGTACTTC	CASRAAGGNYEQYF	TRBD2	TRBJ2-7	-	TRBV6-5
TGTGCAAGTCGCCAGGGGGACGCTGAAGCTTTCTTT	CASRQGDAEAFF	-	TRBJ1-1	-	TRBV12-2
TGCGCCAGCACCCCCCCGGGACAGCATTACGAGCAGTACTTC	CASTPPGQHYEQYF	TRBD1	TRBJ2-7	once	TRBV10-2
TGTGCCATCAGGGGGACAGGGGGCGGAACTGAAGCTTTCTTT	CAIRGTGGGTEAFF	TRBD1	TRBJ1-1	-	TRBV10-3
TGTGCCAGCAGCTTGGAACAAGACTATGGCTACACCTTC	CASSLEQDYGYTF	-	TRBJ1-2	-	TRBV5-6
TGTGCCAGCAGTTTGCTAGGGGGTTCGGGGTATGGCTACACCTTC	CASSLLGGSGYGYTF	-	TRBJ1-2	-	TRBV28
TGTGCCAGCAGTGCGGACAGGAACACTGAAGCTTTCTTT	CASSADRNTEAFF	-	TRBJ1-1	-	TRBV6-4
TGTGCCAGCAGCTTGTTCTCTAATTCACCCCTCCACTTT	CASSLFSNSPLHF	-	TRBJ1-6	few	TRBV11-2
TGTGCCAGCAGTTTAGGACGGACAGGCAGGAATCAGCCCCAGCATTTT	CASSLGRTGRNQPQHF	TRBD1	TRBJ1-5	-	TRBV27
TGTGCCAGCAGTTTCAGGACAGGGAGTACGAACACTGAAGCTTTCTTT	CASSFRTGSTNTEAFF	TRBD1	TRBJ1-1	many	TRBV28
TGTGCCAGCAGCTGGGCGCTAGCGGGGGTAACCGGGGAGCTGTTTTTT	CASSWALAGVTGELFF	TRBD2	TRBJ2-2	-	TRBV11-3
TGCGCCAGCAGCTTGATGGCAGGATGGAACACCGGGGAGCTGTTTTTT	CASSLMAGWNTGELFF	-	TRBJ2-2	-	TRBV5-1
TGTGCCAGCAGCTCCCTATCGGTATTTACAGATACGCAGTATTTT	CASSSLSVFTDTQYF	-	TRBJ2-3	-	TRBV7-6
TGTGCCACCAGCAGTGAATCTGCGGGGGCGGCCTACAATGAGCAGTTCTTC	CATSSESAGAAYNEQFF	-	TRBJ2-1	-	TRBV15
TGTGCCAGTAGTACGTCCGGGACAGGGAACTACGAGCAGTACTTC	CASSTSGTGNYEQYF	TRBD1	TRBJ2-7	-	TRBV19
TGTGCCAGCAGCCAATATGGCGGGGGTAGTTTAAATGAGCAGTTCTTC	CASSQYGGGSLNEQFF	TRBD2	TRBJ2-1	once	TRBV3-1/TRBV3-2
TGTGCCAGCAGTGAAGCTTCAAGGGGCCAGGGCGGCTACACCTTC	CASSEASRGQGGYTF	-	TRBJ1-2	few	TRBV2
TGTGCCAGCAGCCCGGGTAGTAGGTCGACGGGTTCACCCCTCCACTTT	CASSPGSRSTGSPLHF	-	TRBJ1-6	-	TRBV7-6
TGTGCCAGCTCGTGGGACAGACCACAAACCGGGGAACTGTTTTTT	CASSWDRPQTGELFF	TRBD1	TRBJ2-2	-	TRBV27
TGTGCCAGCAGCACAGCGGGGGGTTCCGAGGAGCTGTTTTTT	CASSTAGGSEELFF	TRBD2	TRBJ2-2	-	TRBV5-4
TGTGCCAGCAGCGTAGCCGCAGGGCCCGCGACAGAGCAGTACTTC	CASSVAAGPATEQYF	-	TRBJ2-7	-	TRBV9
TGTGCCAGCAGCTTAGACAGAGTGAACACTGAAGCTTTCTTT	CASSLDRVNTEAFF	-	TRBJ1-1	-	TRBV7-9
TGTGCCAGCAGCTTTGGCGGGGGGGTACGGTATTTT	CASSFGGGVRYF	TRBD2	TRBJ2-3	-	TRBV11-2
TGTGCCAAGACCTCAGGCCCTAACACTGAAGCTTTCTTT	CAKTSGPNTEAFF	-	TRBJ1-1	-	TRBV2
TGCGCCAGCAGCCTCCGACAGGTACACAATGAGCAGTTCTTC	CASSLRQVHNEQFF	-	TRBJ2-1	-	TRBV4-1
TGTGCCAGCAGTTCTACCGGGACTAGCTCCTACAATGAGCAGTTCTTC	CASSSTGTSSYNEQFF	TRBD2	TRBJ2-1	-	TRBV11-3
TGTGCCAGCAGCGTAGGGGCGGGGAATGAGCAGTTCTTC	CASSVGAGNEQFF	-	TRBJ2-1	-	TRBV9
TGTGCCAGCAGTTCACGCAACTTGAACACTGAAGCTTTCTTT	CASSSRNLNTEAFF	-	TRBJ1-1	-	TRBV28
TGTGCCAGCAGCTCTAGCGGGGAGTACAATGAGCAGTTCTTC	CASSSSGEYNEQFF	TRBD2	TRBJ2-1	-	TRBV7-3
TGTGCCAGCAGTTCCAACCTCAGGGAAATCAAGTACTTC	CASSSNLREIKYF	-	TRBJ2-7	-	TRBV6-5
TGTGCCAGAACCGGGACAGGGGGCCACGAGCAGTACTTC	CARTGTGGHEQYF	TRBD1	TRBJ2-7	-	TRBV2
TGTGCCAGCTCCTGGGACAGGACCTCCTACGAGCAGTACTTC	CASSWDRTSYEQYF	TRBD1	TRBJ2-7	-	TRBV2
TGCGCCAGCACCGAGCCAAGCTCCTACAATGAGCAGTTCTTC	CASTEPSSYNEQFF	-	TRBJ2-1	once	TRBV5-1
TGTGCCAGCAGTCGACAGGGGGCCACTGAAGCTTTCTTT	CASSRQGATEAFF	TRBD1	TRBJ1-1	-	TRBV6-6
TGTGCCAGCACCGCTAAGGACACATCCTACGAGCAGTACTTC	CASTAKDTSYEQYF	-	TRBJ2-7	-	TRBV27
TGTGCCAGCAGACTAAACCTAGAGACTGAAGCTTTCTTT	CASRLNLETEAFF	-	TRBJ1-1	few	TRBV11-2